This TCR beta chain was captured by sequencing in a study of cytotoxic CD8 clonotypes in ibrutinib-treated CLL. This clone was picked up one time. Here immunoSEQ multiplex PCR was the method, and the copy in TCRdb shows in-frame clones only, minus some. This sample has around 200,000 clones, with 60% to 80% found just once. Trimming removed 0 bases at V and 7 bases at J, with 17 bases between. Germline CDR1 is SGDLS and CDR2 is YYNGEE. The CDR3 consists of 15 residues. The sequencing used PBMCs, collected after 12 months of ibrutinib treatment. The TCR was taken from a human donor with chronic lymphocytic leukemia. The chain carries TRBV9 and TRBJ2-7; D possibly corresponds to TRBD2 (5 bases). The CDR3 sequence is CASSVGGSSVLEQYF. CDR3 coding DNA: TGTGCCAGCAGCGTAGGAGGGAGCAGCGTGTTGGAGCAGTACTTC. Full variable domain (rest looked up from reference TRBV9 and TRBJ2-7): DSGVTQTPKHLITATGQRVTLRCSPRSGDLSVYWYQQSLDQGLQFLIQYYNGEERAKGNILERFSAQQFPDLHSELNLSSLELGDSALYFCASSVGGSSVLEQYFGPGTRLTVT.